Presented here are 14 T cell receptor beta chains from one specimen sequenced in a study of radiation and T cells in renal cell carcinoma. As for time point: baseline pretreatment blood. The treatment denotes: 15 Gy SBRT to primary tumor, nephrectomy 4 weeks later. Measured with immunoSEQ multiplex PCR; TCRdb has only the in-frame clones, and not every one. The repertoire holds 100,000 or so clones, with approximately 86% as singletons. Source: blood, taken from a patient whose treatment included radiotherapy and nephrectomy. Receptors were obtained from a man in his fifties or sixties with renal cell carcinoma.

This chain links TRBV19 with TRBJ2-7, with 15 bases matching TRBD2. CDR3 length: 16 amino acids. With V trimmed by 6 bases and J by 2 bases, 5 bases remained unmatched. Germline V gene data show CDR1 as LNHDA and CDR2 as SQIVND (reference sequence). The CDR3 protein is CASSGTSGRSAYEQYF. The CDR3 coding sequence is TGTGCCAGTAGCGGGACTAGCGGGAGGTCGGCCTACGAGCAGTACTTC.

The chain is built from TRBV6-5 and TRBJ2-1, with TRBD2 matching 14 bases. There are 13 residues in the CDR3. J lost 11 bases, V lost 10 bases, and 7 bases had no gene match. The germline V gene has CDR1 MNHEY and CDR2 SVGAGI. CDR3 region: CATGLAGVPQQFF. CDR3 nucleotides: TGTGCCACGGGACTAGCGGGAGTCCCCCAGCAGTTCTTC.

The chain employs TRBV18 and TRBJ1-1; 7 bases line up with TRBD1. With V trimmed by 2 bases and J by 11 bases, 14 bases remained unmatched. The CDR3 has 15 residues. From germline, CDR1 is KGHSH and CDR2 LQKENI. This CDR3 is CASSPASGTVASAFF. In nucleotides, the CDR3 is TGTGCCAGCTCACCAGCATCCGGGACAGTCGCATCGGCTTTCTTT. Based on the CDR3 plus reference TRBV18 and TRBJ1-1, the full variable domain is NAGVMQNPRHLVRRRGQEARLRCSPMKGHSHVYWYRQLPEEGLKFMVYLQKENIIDESGMPKERFSAEFPKEGPSILRIQQVVRGDSAAYFCASSPASGTVASAFFGQGTRLTVV.

This chain links TRBV30 with TRBJ1-6; TRBD1 is a possible D gene (5 bases). CDR1 is GTSNPN and CDR2 is SVGIG in the germline V gene (reference sequence). V was cut by 2 bases and J by 7 bases, with 12 bases left in between. CDR3 length: 14 residues. The CDR3 loop is CAWSPGRRNSPLHF. The CDR3 nucleotides are TGTGCCTGGAGTCCGGGACGGCGAAATTCACCCCTCCACTTT. Full variable domain (remainder filled in from reference TRBV30 and TRBJ1-6): SQTIHQWPATLVQPVGSPLSLECTVEGTSNPNLYWYRQAAGRGLQLLFYSVGIGQISSEVPQNLSASRPQDRQFILSSKKLLLSDSGFYLCAWSPGRRNSPLHFGNGTRLTVT.

V is TRBV29-1 and J is TRBJ1-3; D uncertain. The CDR3 sequence is 13 residues long. V was trimmed by 6 bases and J by 0 bases, leaving 9 bases between them. In germline, CDR1 is SQVTM, CDR2 ANQGSEA. The CDR3: CSVGAGSGNTIYF. For the CDR3, the DNA is TGCAGCGTAGGCGCGGGCTCTGGAAACACCATATATTTT.

This sequence joins TRBV4-3 and TRBJ2-7; the D is unclear. The CDR3 contains 13 residues. CDR1 and CDR2 (germline): LGHNA, YSLEER. Trimming left V 0 bases short and J 7 bases short, with 10 bases between. The CDR3 loop is CASSQDPGREQYF. The CDR3 nucleotides read TGCGCCAGCAGCCAAGATCCAGGAAGAGAGCAGTACTTC.

This chain links TRBV5-4 with TRBJ2-3; 10 bases line up with TRBD2. The ends lost 0 bases at V and 4 bases at J; junction bases unmatched: 2. From germline, CDR1 is SGHNT and CDR2 YYREEE (reference sequence). This CDR3 contains 15 residues. CDR3 bases: TGTGCCAGCAGCTTGGCTAGCGGGAGTGCAGATACGCAGTATTTT. Its protein is CASSLASGSADTQYF. The full variable domain, completed using reference TRBV5-4 and TRBJ2-3, is ETGVTQSPTHLIKTRGQQVTLRCSSQSGHNTVSWYQQALGQGPQFIFQYYREEENGRGNFPPRFSGLQFPNYSSELNVNALELDDSALYLCASSLASGSADTQYFGPGTRLTVL.

This clone was detected a few times. V and J are TRBV5-1 and TRBJ1-4; TRBD1 aligns across 7 bases. This CDR3 is built from 14 residues. Germline V gene sequence: CDR1 SGHRS, CDR2 YFSETQ. Trimming removed 0 bases from V and 8 bases from J; junction bases left unmatched: 4. The CDR3 spells CASSLDRGGEKLFF. The CDR3 nucleotides read TGCGCCAGCAGCTTGGACAGGGGAGGAGAAAAACTGTTTTTT.

The genes are TRBV27 and TRBJ1-1; D call uncertain. The CDR3 covers 16 residues. The germline gives CDR1 MNHEY, CDR2 SMNVEV (reference sequence). Trimming pared 0 bases from V and 0 bases from J, leaving 11 bases between. The CDR3 coding sequence is TGTGCCAGCAGTTTATCTTTGATCTCAGTGAACACTGAAGCTTTCTTT. Translated: CASSLSLISVNTEAFF.

The chain couples TRBV5-4 to TRBJ1-1, with D perhaps matching TRBD1 (5 bases). Germline V gene data show CDR1 as SGHNT and CDR2 as YYREEE (reference sequence). Trimming removed 4 bases from V and 1 base from J, with 8 bases in between. This CDR3 contains 13 residues. This CDR3 is CASSLQGNTEAFF. The DNA for the CDR3 is TGTGCCAGCAGCCTTCAGGGGAACACTGAAGCTTTCTTT.

The gene calls are TRBV5-1 and TRBJ2-7, with TRBD1 matching over 7 bases. The germline V gene encodes CDR1 SGHRS and CDR2 YFSETQ. The ends lost 4 bases at V and 3 bases at J; junction bases unmatched: 7. This CDR3 comprises 14 residues. As DNA, the CDR3 is TGCGCCAGCAGCGAGGGACAGCGCTTCTACGAGCAGTACTTC. It codes for CASSEGQRFYEQYF.

J is TRBJ1-5 and V is TRBV30, with 7 positions matching TRBD1. The CDR3 is 15 residues long. The junction had 8 bases not matched to a gene; V was cut back by 3 bases and J by 3 bases. CDR1 GTSNPN and CDR2 SVGIG come from the germline V gene (reference sequence). The CDR3 region is CAWRAGTAINQPQHF. The CDR3 DNA follows: TGTGCCTGGAGGGCCGGGACAGCTATCAATCAGCCCCAGCATTTT.

CDR3 residues: CASGGQDTGELFF. CDR3 nucleotide sequence: TGTGCCAGCGGGGGGCAGGACACCGGGGAGCTGTTTTTT. V is TRBV2 and J is TRBJ2-2; D tentatively fits TRBD1 or TRBD2 (6 bases each). Trimming stripped 8 bases from V and 3 bases from J, with 10 bases between. From germline, CDR1 is SNHLY and CDR2 FYNNEI. CDR3 length equals 13 residues.

The chain has TRBV7-9 and TRBJ1-2; D gene ambiguous. Germline values: CDR1 SEHNR, CDR2 FQNEAQ (reference sequence). V lost 2 bases, J lost 3 bases, and 4 bases lay in between. The CDR3 totals 12 residues. The CDR3 loop reads CASSLSDYGYTF. CDR3 bases: TGTGCCAGCAGCTTAAGTGACTATGGCTACACCTTC.